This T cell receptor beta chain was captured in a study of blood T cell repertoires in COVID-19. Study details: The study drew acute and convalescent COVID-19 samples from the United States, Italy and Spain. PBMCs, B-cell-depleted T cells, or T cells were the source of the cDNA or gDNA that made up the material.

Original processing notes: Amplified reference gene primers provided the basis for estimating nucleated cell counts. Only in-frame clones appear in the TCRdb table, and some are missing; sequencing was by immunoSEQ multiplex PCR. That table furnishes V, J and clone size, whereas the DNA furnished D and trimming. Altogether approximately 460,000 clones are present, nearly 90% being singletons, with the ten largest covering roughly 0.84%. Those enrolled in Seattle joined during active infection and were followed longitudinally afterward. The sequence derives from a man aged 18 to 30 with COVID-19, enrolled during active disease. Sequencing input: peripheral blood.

The CDR3 sequence is CASRATGGTGELFF. The DNA for the CDR3 is TGTGCCAGTAGAGCGACAGGGGGGACCGGGGAGCTGTTTTTT. The chain has TRBV19 and TRBJ2-2; TRBD1 matches at 9 bases. There are 14 residues in the CDR3. V shed 6 bases, J shed 5 bases, and the junction held 4 bases outside the gene matches. Germline values: CDR1 LNHDA, CDR2 SQIVND (reference sequence).